The 25 T cell receptor beta chains below come from one sample, sequenced in a study of blood T cell repertoires in COVID-19. The table came from immunoSEQ multiplex PCR; TCRdb's copy has only in-frame clones and leaves some out. The sample carries roughly 190,000 clones, roughly 82% recorded once. The sequencing input was PBMCs or T cells enriched from blood (not recorded which). These receptor sequences come from a woman aged 55-69 years with acute COVID-19.

The chain employs TRBV7-2 and TRBJ1-1; D might be TRBD1 (5 bases). This CDR3 comprises 15 residues. Germline-derived CDR1 and CDR2 are SGHTA and FQGNSA. Trimming removed 5 bases at V and 0 bases at J, with 13 bases between. Written as DNA, the CDR3 is TGTGCCAGCAGCGCCCGCTGGGGCCTGAACACTGAAGCTTTCTTT. This codes for CASSARWGLNTEAFF.

The gene calls are TRBV3-1 (or the pseudogene TRBV3-2) and TRBJ1-1, with a tentative D call TRBD1 (6 bases). Per germline, CDR1 LGHDT and CDR2 YNNKEL (reference sequence). The germline V and J ends were trimmed by 5 bases and 4 bases, with 14 bases remaining between them. This CDR3 is 14 amino acids long. The CDR3 bases are TGTGCCAGCAGCTTGACAGGTTGGAGCACTGAAGCTTTCTTT. It specifies CASSLTGWSTEAFF.

The J gene is TRBJ1-2, the V gene TRBV11-2; D is perhaps TRBD1 (5 bases). The V gene's germline CDR1 is SGHAT and CDR2 FQNNGV. The CDR3 runs to 14 residues. With 3 bases removed from V and 7 bases from J, the gap between germline ends came to 15 bases. CDR3 sequence reads: CASSFGQGSFGYTF. CDR3 sequence (DNA): TGTGCCAGCAGCTTTGGCCAGGGTTCGTTTGGCTACACCTTC.

This clone was detected only a few times. This chain uses TRBV5-4 with TRBJ2-3; 10 bases fit TRBD2. This CDR3 region has 17 residues. V was pared by 4 bases and J by 0 bases, with 8 bases of the junction left unmatched. Germline V gene sequence: CDR1 SGHNT, CDR2 YYREEE (reference sequence). For the CDR3, the DNA is TGTGCCAGCAGCCACGGAGCTAGCGGGGGCAGCACAGATACGCAGTATTTT. It is translated as CASSHGASGGSTDTQYF.

The chain uses TRBV4-3 and TRBJ1-1; 8 positions match TRBD1. Looked up from germline, CDR1 is LGHNA and CDR2 is YSLEER. CDR3 length: 15 amino acids. V shed 0 bases, J shed 8 bases, and the junction held 8 bases outside the gene matches. The CDR3 DNA reads as TGCGCCAGCAGCCAAGATCGGGCGTACAGGGGGGAAGCTTTCTTT. Translation: CASSQDRAYRGEAFF.

This chain connects TRBV12-3 or TRBV12-4 to TRBJ1-1; no clear D gene. The V end lost 6 bases, the J end lost 3 bases, and 11 bases lay between the germline ends. This CDR3 is built from 13 residues. The CDR3 is CASSLNGDTEAFF. The CDR3 DNA reads as TGTGCCAGCAGCCTTAATGGAGACACTGAAGCTTTCTTT.

This chain joins TRBV10-1 and TRBJ2-3; D is possibly TRBD2 (6 bases). The CDR3 contains 15 residues. V gave up 1 base and J gave up 3 bases, with 11 bases separating them. Germline assignment: CDR1 WNHNN and CDR2 SYGVQD (reference sequence). Here the CDR3 reads CASSELSGPTDTQYF. CDR3 DNA: TGCGCCAGCAGTGAGTTAAGCGGGCCGACAGATACGCAGTATTTT.

This clone was seen more than once but under ten times. The rearrangement uses TRBV5-1 and TRBJ2-5; D remains ambiguous. V shed 2 bases and J shed 5 bases, with 13 bases lying between them. Germline CDR1 reads SGHRS; CDR2 reads YFSETQ. This CDR3 is 14 amino acids long. For the CDR3, the DNA is TGCGCCAGCAGCTTCCCAGGCAAAACGGAGACCCAGTACTTC. It translates to CASSFPGKTETQYF.

The chain uses TRBV28 and TRBJ2-1; weak D call: TRBD1 (5 bases). The CDR3 is made up of 16 amino acids. Germline V gives CDR1 MDHEN, CDR2 SYDVKM. V gave up 2 bases and J gave up 3 bases, with 14 bases separating them. CDR3 residues: CASSLAGPGGYNEQFF. The CDR3 DNA is TGTGCCAGCAGTTTAGCAGGGCCCGGTGGCTACAATGAGCAGTTCTTC. The variable domain in full, completed from reference TRBV28 and TRBJ2-1, reads DVKVTQSSRYLVKRTGEKVFLECVQDMDHENMFWYRQDPGLGLRLIYFSYDVKMKEKGDIPEGYSVSREKKERFSLILESASTNQTSMYLCASSLAGPGGYNEQFFGPGTRLTVL.

The chain couples TRBV29-1 to TRBJ2-7; possible D gene TRBD2, 6 bases. Deletions cut 3 bases from V and 2 bases from J, with 14 bases between. CDR1 and CDR2 from the germline V gene are SQVTM and ANQGSEA. The CDR3 totals 14 residues. CDR3 DNA: TGCAGCGTTGAGACGGGACTCGGGCCCTACGAGCAGTACTTC. Protein product: CSVETGLGPYEQYF.

The chain combines TRBV7-2 with TRBJ1-2, with TRBD1 matching 7 bases. V lost 5 bases to trimming and J lost 6 bases; unmatched junction nucleotides: 12. The CDR3 is 15 amino acids. Germline V gives CDR1 SGHTA, CDR2 FQGNSA. The CDR3 DNA sequence: TGTGCCAGCAGCGGACGAAGGGACAGTCCAAATGGCTACACCTTC. Its translation is CASSGRRDSPNGYTF. The variable domain in full, with the rest retrieved from reference TRBV7-2 and TRBJ1-2, is GAGVSQSPSNKVTEKGKDVELRCDPISGHTALYWYRQSLGQGLEFLIYFQGNSAPDKSGLPSDRFSAERTGGSVSTLTIQRTQQEDSAVYLCASSGRRDSPNGYTFGSGTRLTVV.

This chain uses TRBV6-2 or TRBV6-3 with TRBJ2-1; D may be TRBD1 (6 bases). The CDR3 consists of 13 residues. The V gene lost 6 bases and the J gene lost 6 bases, with 12 bases spanning the gap. Germline loops: CDR1 MNHEY, CDR2 SVGEGT. The CDR3 sequence is CASSPTTGNEQFF. The DNA for the CDR3 is TGTGCCAGCAGCCCAACGACAGGCAATGAGCAGTTCTTC.

V gene TRBV5-8 combines with J gene TRBJ1-2; D unresolved. Germline-derived CDR1 and CDR2 are SGHTS and YDEGEE. Trimming took 7 bases from V and 7 from J, leaving 20 bases between them. The CDR3 contains 14 residues. CDR3 sequence: CASRPSGSSGGYTF. In nucleotides, the CDR3 is TGTGCCAGCCGCCCCTCGGGGTCGTCCGGTGGCTACACCTTC.

The CDR3: CATNRDRSYNEQFF. For the CDR3, the DNA is TGCGCCACAAACCGGGACAGATCGTACAATGAGCAGTTCTTC. The chain employs TRBV10-2 and TRBJ2-1; 7 nucleotides match TRBD1. The CDR3 runs 14 residues. J was trimmed by 4 bases and V by 10 bases; bases with no gene match: 10. Germline-derived CDR1 and CDR2 are WSHSY and SAAADI.

The CDR3 DNA follows: TGTGCCAGCAGTGTTTGGCCCTCGAACACCGGGGAGCTGTTTTTT. The encoded protein is CASSVWPSNTGELFF. This chain joins TRBV2 and TRBJ2-2; no definite D call. Germline CDR1 SNHLY, CDR2 FYNNEI. The V end lost 4 bases, the J end lost 0 bases, and 9 bases lay between the germline ends. This CDR3 has 15 amino acids.

The gene calls are TRBV27 and TRBJ2-7, with 8 bases aligning to TRBD1. Losses at the gene ends were 7 bases for V and 6 bases for J; bases not matched to a gene: 14. Looked up from germline, CDR1 is MNHEY and CDR2 is SMNVEV (reference sequence). CDR3 size: 15 residues. The CDR3 DNA reads TGTGCCAGCAACCCTGGGGGGACAGGCGGGCCCGAGCAGTACTTC. Protein product: CASNPGGTGGPEQYF.

J is TRBJ2-2 and V is TRBV5-1, with TRBD1 matching over 7 bases. V was clipped by 4 bases and J by 1 base; unmatched bases: 16. Germline lookup yields CDR1 SGHRS and CDR2 YFSETQ. The CDR3 loop spans 19 amino acids. Written as DNA, the CDR3 is TGCGCCAGCAGCACTCAAATTACTAAGGGACAGAGGAACACCGGGGAGCTGTTTTTT. Amino acids: CASSTQITKGQRNTGELFF.

J is TRBJ2-2 and V is TRBV5-6; TRBD2 might be the D (5 bases). The germline CDR1 and CDR2 sequences are SGHDT and YYEEEE. The CDR3 sequence is 15 residues long. The ends were cut back, 3 bases at V and 6 bases at J, with 15 bases in the middle. The CDR3 region has the DNA TGTGCCAGCAGCTCCCCCGGAGGACGGGCCGGGGAGCTGTTTTTT. It specifies CASSSPGGRAGELFF. The variable domain in full, completed from reference TRBV5-6 and TRBJ2-2, reads DAGVTQSPTHLIKTRGQQVTLRCSPKSGHDTVSWYQQALGQGPQFIFQYYEEEERQRGNFPDRFSGHQFPNYSSELNVNALLLGDSALYLCASSSPGGRAGELFFGEGSRLTVL.

This sequence joins TRBV7-2 and TRBJ2-1; 12 bases line up with TRBD2. V trimming: 5 bases; J trimming: 8 bases; junction bases outside the gene matches: 7. Germline values: CDR1 SGHTA, CDR2 FQGNSA. The CDR3 runs 15 residues. For the CDR3, the DNA is TGTGCCAGCAGCAAGACTAGCGGGAGCTTCGATGAGCAGTTCTTC. It yields the protein CASSKTSGSFDEQFF.

This clone was found a few times. The sample contains more than one DNA sequence encoding this CDR3. This CDR3 is CAITGAGVGVGELFF. The DNA of the CDR3 is TGTGCCATCACTGGGGCGGGAGTAGGCGTCGGGGAGCTGTTTTTT. The J gene is TRBJ2-2, the V gene TRBV10-3; TRBD2 matches at 7 bases. Germline V gene sequence: CDR1 ENHRY, CDR2 SYGVKD. This CDR3 region has 15 residues. J was trimmed by 7 bases and V by 7 bases; bases with no gene match: 12.

This clone was picked up a small number of times. The CDR3 loop is CASSRGSGQGYEQYF. CDR3 DNA sequence: TGTGCCAGCAGCCGCGGCTCGGGACAGGGTTACGAGCAGTACTTC. J is TRBJ2-7 and V is TRBV3-1 (or the pseudogene TRBV3-2), with TRBD1 identical over 9 bases. CDR1 is LGHDT, CDR2 YNNKEL, per germline (reference sequence). V shed 4 bases and J 4 bases; nucleotides not matched to a gene: 8. The CDR3 has 15 amino acids.

V gene TRBV4-3 combines with J gene TRBJ2-1; 12 bases map to TRBD2. CDR1 is LGHNA, CDR2 YSLEER, per germline. V shed 4 bases and J 9 bases; nucleotides not matched to a gene: 13. The CDR3 has 17 residues. This chain's CDR3 is CASSPSHLAGGRVEQFF. The CDR3 DNA sequence: TGCGCCAGCAGCCCAAGTCATCTAGCGGGGGGGCGTGTTGAGCAGTTCTTC.

V and J are TRBV19 and TRBJ2-4; D is undetermined. V lost 3 bases and J 0 bases, leaving 15 bases between the germline ends. Germline V CDR1 and CDR2: LNHDA, SQIVND (reference sequence). There are 17 residues in the CDR3. CDR3 nucleotides: TGTGCCAGTAGTATGATCCAGCGCCCTTTAGCCAAAAACATTCAGTACTTC. This translates into CASSMIQRPLAKNIQYF. Supplemented by reference TRBV19 and TRBJ2-4, the full variable domain reads DGGITQSPKYLFRKEGQNVTLSCEQNLNHDAMYWYRQDPGQGLRLIYYSQIVNDFQKGDIAEGYSVSREKKESFPLTVTSAQKNPTAFYLCASSMIQRPLAKNIQYFGAGTRLSVL.

The chain joins TRBV12-5 to TRBJ1-1, with 8 bases that match TRBD1. Germline V lookup: CDR1 LGHNT, CDR2 FRNRAP. Unmatched junction bases numbered 11, after V lost 7 bases and J lost 4 bases. The CDR3 has 15 residues. The CDR3 nucleotides are TGTGCTAGTGCCCCCGACAGGGGTATCCCCACTGAAGCTTTCTTT. The encoded protein is CASAPDRGIPTEAFF.

The chain is built from TRBV25-1 and TRBJ1-2; D ambiguous. The V end lost 3 bases, the J end lost 11 bases, and 13 bases lay between the germline ends. The germline V gene encodes CDR1 MGHDK and CDR2 SYGVNS. This CDR3 is built from 12 residues. The CDR3 reads CASSDSRILYTF. The CDR3 bases are TGTGCCAGCAGTGATTCCAGGATTTTGTACACCTTC.